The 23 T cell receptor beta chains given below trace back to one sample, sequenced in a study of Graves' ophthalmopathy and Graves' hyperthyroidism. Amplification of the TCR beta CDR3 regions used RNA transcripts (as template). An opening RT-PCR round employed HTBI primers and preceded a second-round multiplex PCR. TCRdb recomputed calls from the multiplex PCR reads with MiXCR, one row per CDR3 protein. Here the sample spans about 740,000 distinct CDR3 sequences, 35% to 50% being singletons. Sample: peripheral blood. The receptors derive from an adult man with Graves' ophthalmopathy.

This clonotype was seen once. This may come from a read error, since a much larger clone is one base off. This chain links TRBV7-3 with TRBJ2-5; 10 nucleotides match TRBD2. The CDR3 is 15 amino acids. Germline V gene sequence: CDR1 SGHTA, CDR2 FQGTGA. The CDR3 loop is CASSQGLAAQGTQYF. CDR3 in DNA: TGTGCCAGCAGCCAAGGACTAGCGGCCCAAGGGACCCAGTACTTC.

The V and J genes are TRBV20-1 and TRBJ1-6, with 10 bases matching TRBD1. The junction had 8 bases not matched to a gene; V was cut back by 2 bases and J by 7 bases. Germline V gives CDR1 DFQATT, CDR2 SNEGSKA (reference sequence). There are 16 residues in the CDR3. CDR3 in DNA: TGCAGTGCTAGACCTGGGACAGGGGAAACAAATTCACCCCTCCACTTT. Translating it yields CSARPGTGETNSPLHF.

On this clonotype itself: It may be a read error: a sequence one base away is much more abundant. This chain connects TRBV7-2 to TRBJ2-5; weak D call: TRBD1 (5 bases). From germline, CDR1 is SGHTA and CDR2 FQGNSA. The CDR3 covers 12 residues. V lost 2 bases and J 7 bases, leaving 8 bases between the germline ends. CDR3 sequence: CASSLRGVTQYF. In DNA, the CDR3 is TGTGCCAGCAGCTTAAGGGGTGTGACCCAGTACTTC. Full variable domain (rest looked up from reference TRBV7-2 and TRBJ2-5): GAGVSQSPSNKVTEKGKDVELRCDPISGHTALYWYRQSLGQGLEFLIYFQGNSAPDKSGLPSDRFSAERTGGSVSTLTIQRTQQEDSAVYLCASSLRGVTQYFGPGTRLLVL.

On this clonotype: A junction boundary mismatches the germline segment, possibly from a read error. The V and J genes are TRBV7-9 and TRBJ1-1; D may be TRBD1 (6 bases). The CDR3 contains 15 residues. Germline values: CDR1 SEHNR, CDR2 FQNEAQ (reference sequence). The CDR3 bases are TGCGCCAGCAGCCTAAGACAGGACCCGAACACTGAAGCTTTCTTT. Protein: CASSLRQDPNTEAFF.

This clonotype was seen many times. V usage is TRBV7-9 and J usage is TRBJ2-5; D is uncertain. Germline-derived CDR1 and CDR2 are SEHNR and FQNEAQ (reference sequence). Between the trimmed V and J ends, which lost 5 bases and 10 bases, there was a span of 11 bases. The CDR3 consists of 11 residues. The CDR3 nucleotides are TGTGCCAGCAGCCCCCCGACCGGCCAGTACTTC. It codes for CASSPPTGQYF.

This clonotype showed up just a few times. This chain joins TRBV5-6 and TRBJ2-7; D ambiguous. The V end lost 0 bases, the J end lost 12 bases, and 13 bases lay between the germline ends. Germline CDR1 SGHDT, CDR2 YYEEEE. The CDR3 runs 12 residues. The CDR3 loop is CASSLDRAGMYF. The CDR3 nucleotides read TGTGCCAGCAGCTTGGATCGGGCAGGAATGTACTTC.

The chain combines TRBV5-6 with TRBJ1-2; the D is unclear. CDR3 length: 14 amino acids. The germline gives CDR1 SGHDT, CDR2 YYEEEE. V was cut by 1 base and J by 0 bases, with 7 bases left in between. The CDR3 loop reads CASSLIVPNYGYTF. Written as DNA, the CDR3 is TGTGCCAGCAGCTTGATCGTCCCTAACTATGGCTACACCTTC.

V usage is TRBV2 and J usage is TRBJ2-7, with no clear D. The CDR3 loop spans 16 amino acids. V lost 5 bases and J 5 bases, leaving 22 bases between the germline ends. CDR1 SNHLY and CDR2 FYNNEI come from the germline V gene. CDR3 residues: CASSPNRGLILDEQYF. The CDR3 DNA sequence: TGTGCCAGCAGTCCAAATCGAGGATTAATCCTCGACGAGCAGTACTTC.

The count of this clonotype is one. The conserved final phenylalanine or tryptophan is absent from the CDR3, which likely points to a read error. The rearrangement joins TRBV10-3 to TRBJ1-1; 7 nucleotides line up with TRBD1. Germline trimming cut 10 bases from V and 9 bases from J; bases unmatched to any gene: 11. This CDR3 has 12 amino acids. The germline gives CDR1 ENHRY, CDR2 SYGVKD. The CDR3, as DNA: TGTGCCAGCAGAAACCCGGGACAGAAAGCTTTCCTT. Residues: CASRNPGQKAFL.

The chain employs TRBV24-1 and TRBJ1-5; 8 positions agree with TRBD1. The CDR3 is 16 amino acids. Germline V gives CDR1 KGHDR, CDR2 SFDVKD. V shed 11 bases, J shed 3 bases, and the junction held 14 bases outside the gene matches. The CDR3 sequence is CASSILWTGNNQPQHF. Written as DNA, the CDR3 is TGTGCCAGTAGTATATTATGGACAGGGAACAATCAGCCCCAGCATTTT.

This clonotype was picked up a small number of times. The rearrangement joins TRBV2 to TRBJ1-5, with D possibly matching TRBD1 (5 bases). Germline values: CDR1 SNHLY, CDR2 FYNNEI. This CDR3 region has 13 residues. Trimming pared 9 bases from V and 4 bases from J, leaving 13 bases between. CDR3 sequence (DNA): TGTGCCAGTGGGGGGGGGTTAAATCAGCCCCAGCATTTT. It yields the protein CASGGGLNQPQHF.

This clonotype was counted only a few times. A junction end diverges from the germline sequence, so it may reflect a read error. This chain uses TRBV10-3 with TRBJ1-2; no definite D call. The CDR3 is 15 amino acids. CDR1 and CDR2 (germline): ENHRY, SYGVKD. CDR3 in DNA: TGTGCCAGCAGTTCCTCCGGGGATGAAGCCTATGGCTACACCTTC. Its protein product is CASSSSGDEAYGYTF.

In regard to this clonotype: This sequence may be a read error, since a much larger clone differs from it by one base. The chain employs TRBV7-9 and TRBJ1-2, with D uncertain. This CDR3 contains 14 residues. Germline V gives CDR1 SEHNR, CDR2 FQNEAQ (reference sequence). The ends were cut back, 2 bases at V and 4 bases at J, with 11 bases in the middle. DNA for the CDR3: TGTGCCAGCAGCTTAATCAGTGTTGGCTATGGCTACACCTTC. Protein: CASSLISVGYGYTF.

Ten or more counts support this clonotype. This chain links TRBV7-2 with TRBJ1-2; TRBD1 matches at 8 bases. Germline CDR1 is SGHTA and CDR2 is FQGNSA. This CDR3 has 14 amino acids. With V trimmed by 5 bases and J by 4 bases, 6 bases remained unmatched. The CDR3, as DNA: TGTGCCAGCAGCCCCAGGACAGGGTCCTATGGCTACACCTTC. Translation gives CASSPRTGSYGYTF.

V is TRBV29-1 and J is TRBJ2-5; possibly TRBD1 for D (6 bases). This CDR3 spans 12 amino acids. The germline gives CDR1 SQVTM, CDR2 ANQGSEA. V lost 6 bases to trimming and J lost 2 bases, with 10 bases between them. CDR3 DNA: TGCAGCGTCCTCAGGGGACAAGAGACCCAGTACTTC. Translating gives CSVLRGQETQYF.

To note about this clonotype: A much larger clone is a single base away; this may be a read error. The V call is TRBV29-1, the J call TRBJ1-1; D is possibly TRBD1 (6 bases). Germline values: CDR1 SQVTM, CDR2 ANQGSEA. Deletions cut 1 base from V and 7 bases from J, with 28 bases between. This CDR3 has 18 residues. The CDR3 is CSVEGVWAPSGTLGEAFF. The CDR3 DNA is TGCAGCGTTGAAGGAGTTTGGGCACCCTCCGGGACACTGGGTGAAGCTTTCTTT.

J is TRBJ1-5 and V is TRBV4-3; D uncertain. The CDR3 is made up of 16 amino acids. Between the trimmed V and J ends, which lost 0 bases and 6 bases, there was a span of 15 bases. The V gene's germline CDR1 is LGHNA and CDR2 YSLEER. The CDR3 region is CASSQERASSTQPQHF. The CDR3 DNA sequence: TGCGCCAGCAGCCAAGAAAGGGCCTCTTCCACTCAGCCCCAGCATTTT.

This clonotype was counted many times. The CDR3 sequence is CSVEGSPYEQYF. The CDR3 bases are TGCAGCGTTGAAGGGTCCCCCTACGAGCAGTACTTC. The gene calls are TRBV29-1 and TRBJ2-7, with D uncertain. CDR3 size: 12 residues. Germline lookup yields CDR1 SQVTM and CDR2 ANQGSEA. The V and J ends lost 1 base and 2 bases respectively, with 6 bases between them.

The CDR3 loop reads CASSLTGPHTIYF. The DNA for the CDR3 is TGTGCCAGCAGTCTGACAGGGCCCCACACCATATATTTT. This chain uses TRBV12-3 or TRBV12-4 with TRBJ1-3, with 7 bases matching TRBD1. The CDR3 is 13 amino acids. V trimming: 5 bases; J trimming: 8 bases; junction bases outside the gene matches: 6.

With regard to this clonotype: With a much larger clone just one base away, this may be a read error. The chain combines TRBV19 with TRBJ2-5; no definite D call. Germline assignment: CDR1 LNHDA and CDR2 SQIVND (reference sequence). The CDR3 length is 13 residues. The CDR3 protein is CASSITPQGTQYF. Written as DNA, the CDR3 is TGTGCCAGTAGTATTACGCCACAAGGGACCCAGTACTTC. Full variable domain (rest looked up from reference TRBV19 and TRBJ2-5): DGGITQSPKYLFRKEGQNVTLSCEQNLNHDAMYWYRQDPGQGLRLIYYSQIVNDFQKGDIAEGYSVSREKKESFPLTVTSAQKNPTAFYLCASSITPQGTQYFGPGTRLLVL.

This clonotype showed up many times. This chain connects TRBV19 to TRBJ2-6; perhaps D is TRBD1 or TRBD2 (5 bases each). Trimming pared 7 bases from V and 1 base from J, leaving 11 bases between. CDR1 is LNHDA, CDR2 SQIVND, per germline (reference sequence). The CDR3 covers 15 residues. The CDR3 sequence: CASMGRTSGANVLTF. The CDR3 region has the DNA TGTGCCAGTATGGGACGGACGTCTGGGGCCAACGTCCTGACTTTC.

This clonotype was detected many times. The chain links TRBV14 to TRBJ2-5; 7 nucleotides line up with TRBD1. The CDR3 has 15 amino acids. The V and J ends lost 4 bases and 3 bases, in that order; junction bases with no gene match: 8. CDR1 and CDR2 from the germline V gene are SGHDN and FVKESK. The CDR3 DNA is TGTGCCAGCAGCCGACACATCGACAGGGAAGAGACCCAGTACTTC. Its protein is CASSRHIDREETQYF.

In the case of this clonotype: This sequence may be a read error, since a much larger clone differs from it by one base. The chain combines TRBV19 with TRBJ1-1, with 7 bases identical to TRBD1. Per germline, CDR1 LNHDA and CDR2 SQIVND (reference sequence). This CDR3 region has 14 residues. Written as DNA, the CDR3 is TGTGCCAGTAGTAGGGACAGAAGAAACACTGAAGCTTTGTTT. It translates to CASSRDRRNTEALF.